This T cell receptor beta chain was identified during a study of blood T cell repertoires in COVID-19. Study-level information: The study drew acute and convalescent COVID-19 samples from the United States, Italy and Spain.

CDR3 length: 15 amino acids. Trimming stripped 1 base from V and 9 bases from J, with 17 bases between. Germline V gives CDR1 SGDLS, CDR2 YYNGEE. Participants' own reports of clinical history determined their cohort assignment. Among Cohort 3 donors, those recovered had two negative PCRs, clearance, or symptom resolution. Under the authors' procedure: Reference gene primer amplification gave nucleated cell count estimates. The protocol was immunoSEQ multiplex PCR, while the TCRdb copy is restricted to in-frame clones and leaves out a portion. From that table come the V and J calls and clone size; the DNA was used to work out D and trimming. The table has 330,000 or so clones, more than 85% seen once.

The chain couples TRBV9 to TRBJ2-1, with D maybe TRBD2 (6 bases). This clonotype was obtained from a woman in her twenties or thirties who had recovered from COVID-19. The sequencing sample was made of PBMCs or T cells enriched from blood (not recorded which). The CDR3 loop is CASSVSPGRRGEQFF. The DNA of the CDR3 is TGTGCCAGCAGCGTATCCCCCGGGAGAAGAGGTGAGCAGTTCTTC. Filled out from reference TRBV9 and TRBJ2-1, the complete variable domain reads DSGVTQTPKHLITATGQRVTLRCSPRSGDLSVYWYQQSLDQGLQFLIQYYNGEERAKGNILERFSAQQFPDLHSELNLSSLELGDSALYFCASSVSPGRRGEQFFGPGTRLTVL.